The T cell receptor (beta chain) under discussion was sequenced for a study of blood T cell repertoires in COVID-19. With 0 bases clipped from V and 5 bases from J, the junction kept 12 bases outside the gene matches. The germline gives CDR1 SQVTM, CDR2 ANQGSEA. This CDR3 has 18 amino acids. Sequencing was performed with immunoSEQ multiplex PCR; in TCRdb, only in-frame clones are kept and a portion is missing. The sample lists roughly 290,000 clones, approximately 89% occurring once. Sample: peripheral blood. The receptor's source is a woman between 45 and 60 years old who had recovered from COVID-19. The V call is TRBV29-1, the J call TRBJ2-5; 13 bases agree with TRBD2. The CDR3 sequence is CSVEERKGLAGLWETQYF. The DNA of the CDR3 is TGCAGCGTTGAAGAACGTAAGGGACTAGCGGGATTATGGGAGACCCAGTACTTC.